The clone carrying this T cell receptor (beta chain) has a count of ten or more. Its antigen is not identified. The TCR beta CDR3 regions underwent amplification using RNA transcripts as the source. Carried out on the TCR CDR3, a first-round RT-PCR used the HTBI primer set. TCRdb processed the multiplex PCR reads anew with MiXCR; each CDR3 protein has one entry. The sample shows under 350,000 distinct CDR3 sequences, over 15% of them seen only once. Clinical symptoms, serum thyroxine and TRAb, thyroid ultrasound and orbital computed tomography were used for the diagnoses. PBMCs were derived from 10 ml fresh peripheral blood. This sample was included in a study of T cells in Graves' hyperthyroidism and ophthalmopathy. Trimming shortened V by 5 bases and J by 0 bases, and 11 bases separated the two germline ends. The CDR3 is 15 amino acids. Per the germline V gene, CDR1 is SGHTA and CDR2 is FQGNSA. Points from the study as a whole: Expanded thyroid clonotypes (above 0.001) were mostly also found in blood. From stable hyperthyroidism, ophthalmopathy was set apart by a 13 V-J model.

The source is a woman aged 60-75 years with Graves' ophthalmopathy. The genes are TRBV7-2 and TRBJ1-3; D is unresolved. The sample taken for sequencing was blood. CDR3 in amino acids: CASSPQHSSGNTIYF. CDR3 coding DNA: TGTGCCAGCAGCCCCCAACACAGCTCTGGAAACACCATATATTTT.